One and the same sample provided the 27 T cell receptor beta chains below, sequenced in a study of CD4+ T cells in melanoma. Some clones are missing from TCRdb's copy, which holds only in-frame ones; the method was immunoSEQ multiplex PCR. This sample has roughly 120,000 clones, with roughly 90% found just once. Sequenced material: peripheral blood. The receptor set was obtained from a human donor with melanoma.

This clone has just one count. The V and J genes are TRBV7-9 and TRBJ2-7; perhaps D is TRBD1 or TRBD2 (5 bases each). CDR1 SEHNR and CDR2 FQNEAQ come from the germline V gene (reference sequence). Trimming cost V 5 bases and J 7 bases, with 12 bases left between them. The CDR3 loop spans 12 amino acids. CDR3 sequence (DNA): TGTGCCAGCAGCCGGGACCGAGGGGAGCAGTACTTC. This translates into CASSRDRGEQYF.

The gene calls are TRBV5-1 and TRBJ1-3; 7 nucleotides align to TRBD1. J gave up 7 bases and V 5 bases, and 9 bases lay outside the gene matches. From germline, CDR1 is SGHRS and CDR2 YFSETQ. CDR3 length: 14 amino acids. The CDR3 DNA sequence: TGCGCCAGCAGTTGGGACAGCGGGCGGAACACCATATATTTT. Translation: CASSWDSGRNTIYF.

The chain links TRBV7-2 to TRBJ2-2; TRBD2 aligns across 10 bases. There are 14 residues in the CDR3. Per germline, CDR1 SGHTA and CDR2 FQGNSA. The V segment lost 7 bases and the J segment 10 bases; nucleotides outside the gene matches: 9. CDR3 protein: CASKIAGGGVELFF. Written as DNA, the CDR3 is TGTGCCAGCAAAATAGCGGGAGGTGGGGTGGAGCTGTTTTTT.

The chain is built from TRBV25-1 and TRBJ2-5, with D unresolved. The CDR3 spans 18 residues. The V gene lost 1 base and the J gene lost 0 bases, with 18 bases spanning the gap. Per germline, CDR1 MGHDK and CDR2 SYGVNS. The CDR3 bases are TGTGCCAGCAGTGAATTTAGTATGTGGGCAGGCAACCAAGAGACCCAGTACTTC. Amino acids: CASSEFSMWAGNQETQYF.

This clone was detected only a few times. J is TRBJ1-2 and V is TRBV30; a possible D gene is TRBD1 (5 bases). The V and J ends lost 1 base and 13 bases respectively, with 16 bases between them. Per germline, CDR1 GTSNPN and CDR2 SVGIG (reference sequence). The CDR3 length is 12 residues. The CDR3 protein is CAWSGAGYVSTF. The CDR3 DNA sequence: TGTGCCTGGAGTGGGGCAGGGTATGTCTCCACCTTC.

In its sample, this clone was seen a few times. V gene TRBV7-8 combines with J gene TRBJ1-4; perhaps TRBD1 as D (6 bases). The germline CDR1 and CDR2 sequences are SGHVS and FQNEAQ. Trimming pared 8 bases from V and 7 bases from J, leaving 17 bases between. The CDR3 contains 14 residues. Written as DNA, the CDR3 is TGTGCCAGCGCCGGAGGGGGGAGCGGTGAAAAACTGTTTTTT. Translating it yields CASAGGGSGEKLFF.

This clone showed up just once. V gene TRBV5-1 combines with J gene TRBJ2-1, with D unresolved. The length of the CDR3 is 14 residues. V gave up 0 bases and J gave up 4 bases, with 8 bases separating them. The germline CDR1 and CDR2 sequences are SGHRS and YFSETQ. Written as DNA, the CDR3 is TGCGCCAGCAGCTTGGACCCGGATTACAATGAGCAGTTCTTC. Translated: CASSLDPDYNEQFF.

The chain links TRBV11-2 to TRBJ2-1; 8 bases map to TRBD2. J was trimmed by 3 bases and V by 5 bases; bases with no gene match: 6. The CDR3 runs to 15 residues. CDR1 is SGHAT, CDR2 FQNNGV, per germline. CDR3 bases: TGTGCCAGCAGCCCCTTAGCGGGGTACTACAATGAGCAGTTCTTC. Amino acid sequence: CASSPLAGYYNEQFF.

The chain employs TRBV6-5 and TRBJ1-2, with 9 bases matching TRBD1. Trimming cost V 0 bases and J 8 bases; bases outside gene matches: 7. From germline, CDR1 is MNHEY and CDR2 SVGAGI. The CDR3 contains 15 residues. The CDR3 coding sequence is TGTGCCAGCAGTTACTCGACCGGGACAGGGTGGGGCTACACCTTC. This codes for CASSYSTGTGWGYTF.

This clone was detected only once. V usage is TRBV11-2 and J usage is TRBJ2-1; a weak D match, TRBD2 (6 bases). The CDR3 length is 15 residues. V was trimmed by 8 bases and J by 5 bases, leaving 19 bases between them. Germline values: CDR1 SGHAT, CDR2 FQNNGV. The CDR3 DNA follows: TGTGCCAGCCGCAGGACTACACCCGGGGACAATGAGCAGTTCTTC. Encoded protein: CASRRTTPGDNEQFF.

The chain employs TRBV5-1 and TRBJ2-1; D gene unclear. V gave up 4 bases and J gave up 10 bases, with 15 bases separating them. Germline V gives CDR1 SGHRS, CDR2 YFSETQ. The CDR3 totals 13 residues. CDR3 residues: CASSRPPGLEQFF. CDR3 coding DNA: TGCGCCAGCAGCCGACCGCCCGGTTTGGAGCAGTTCTTC.

The chain uses TRBV7-3 and TRBJ1-6; tentative D call: TRBD1 (6 bases). The V gene lost 5 bases and the J gene lost 7 bases, with 9 bases spanning the gap. Germline V gene sequence: CDR1 SGHTA, CDR2 FQGTGA. This CDR3 spans 13 amino acids. DNA of the CDR3: TGTGCCAGCAGCGTGGACAGAAATTCACCCCTCCACTTT. Encoded protein: CASSVDRNSPLHF.

This sequence joins TRBV19 and TRBJ2-2; D is unclear. Germline V gene lookup returns CDR1 LNHDA and CDR2 SQIVND (reference sequence). The CDR3 extends over 11 amino acids. Trimming removed 5 bases from V and 8 bases from J, with 6 bases in between. The CDR3 loop reads CASSLVGELFF. CDR3 DNA: TGTGCCAGTAGTTTGGTGGGGGAGCTGTTTTTT.

The chain employs TRBV9 and TRBJ1-2; 7 positions match TRBD1. V shed 5 bases and J 4 bases; nucleotides not matched to a gene: 2. CDR1 and CDR2 from the germline V gene are SGDLS and YYNGEE. The CDR3 is 12 amino acids. CDR3 bases: TGTGCCAGCAGATCAGGGGGCTATGGCTACACCTTC. It codes for CASRSGGYGYTF.

This sequence joins TRBV28 and TRBJ2-6; 8 bases line up with TRBD2. With 3 bases clipped from V and 4 bases from J, the junction kept 2 bases outside the gene matches. This CDR3 is built from 15 residues. Looked up from germline, CDR1 is MDHEN and CDR2 is SYDVKM. Here the CDR3 DNA reads TGTGCCAGCAGTTTCGGGGGGGTCGGGGCCAACGTCCTGACTTTC. It yields the protein CASSFGGVGANVLTF.

J is TRBJ2-2 and V is TRBV4-1; weak D call: TRBD1 (6 bases). Trimming pared 1 base from V and 1 base from J, leaving 7 bases between. The length of the CDR3 is 15 residues. CDR1 MGHRA and CDR2 YSYEKL come from the germline V gene. The CDR3 sequence is CASSQADRNTGELFF. CDR3 in DNA: TGCGCCAGCAGCCAAGCGGACAGGAACACCGGGGAGCTGTTTTTT.

The CDR3: CASSLGPGLAGGNEQFF. The CDR3 DNA reads as TGTGCCAGCAGCTTAGGCCCCGGACTAGCGGGGGGAAATGAGCAGTTCTTC. This rearrangement joins TRBV7-8 to TRBJ2-1; TRBD2 aligns across 14 bases. This CDR3 is built from 17 residues. Trimming cost V 1 base and J 7 bases; bases outside gene matches: 6. Germline V CDR1 and CDR2: SGHVS, FQNEAQ.

This chain connects TRBV10-3 to TRBJ1-2; 12 nucleotides line up with TRBD1. The CDR3 has 15 amino acids. With 10 bases clipped from V and 2 bases from J, the junction kept 8 bases outside the gene matches. Germline V gene lookup returns CDR1 ENHRY and CDR2 SYGVKD. The CDR3 is CATKGQGAENYGYTF. The DNA of the CDR3 is TGTGCCACCAAGGGACAGGGGGCCGAGAACTATGGCTACACCTTC.

The chain has TRBV7-2 and TRBJ2-3; D possibly corresponds to TRBD2 (6 bases). This CDR3 contains 16 residues. Deletions cut 2 bases from V and 2 bases from J, with 14 bases between. Per germline, CDR1 SGHTA and CDR2 FQGNSA. The CDR3 protein is CASSLLGGEATDTQYF. CDR3 in DNA: TGTGCCAGCAGCTTATTGGGCGGGGAGGCCACAGATACGCAGTATTTT.

The chain is built from TRBV7-2 and TRBJ1-5; D call uncertain. Germline values: CDR1 SGHTA, CDR2 FQGNSA. V lost 1 base and J 8 bases, leaving 15 bases between the germline ends. The CDR3 has 15 residues. CDR3 sequence: CASSLEWAAGKPQHF. Written as DNA, the CDR3 is TGTGCCAGCAGCTTAGAGTGGGCAGCTGGGAAGCCCCAGCATTTT.

The chain couples TRBV5-5 to TRBJ2-3; possibly TRBD1 for D (6 bases). Germline CDR1 is SGHKS and CDR2 is YYEKEE (reference sequence). The CDR3 has 15 residues. Trimming removed 4 bases at V and 0 bases at J, with 12 bases between. Here the CDR3 DNA reads TGTGCCAGCAGCACCCGGGACATCAGCACAGATACGCAGTATTTT. It specifies CASSTRDISTDTQYF. The variable domain in full, with the rest retrieved from reference TRBV5-5 and TRBJ2-3, is DAGVTQSPTHLIKTRGQQVTLRCSPISGHKSVSWYQQVLGQGPQFIFQYYEKEERGRGNFPDRFSARQFPNYSSELNVNALLLGDSALYLCASSTRDISTDTQYFGPGTRLTVL.

V usage is TRBV7-9 and J usage is TRBJ1-1; maybe TRBD1 (5 bases). Germline values: CDR1 SEHNR, CDR2 FQNEAQ (reference sequence). Trimming shortened V by 1 base and J by 5 bases, and 8 bases separated the two germline ends. This CDR3 is built from 13 residues. In nucleotides, the CDR3 is TGTGCCAGCAGCTTAGGGGGCAGGACTGAAGCTTTCTTT. This sequence encodes CASSLGGRTEAFF.

V usage is TRBV6-1 and J usage is TRBJ1-2; D remains ambiguous. CDR3 length: 14 amino acids. Looked up from germline, CDR1 is MNHNS and CDR2 is SASEGT. The ends were cut back, 0 bases at V and 2 bases at J, with 7 bases in the middle. This chain's CDR3 is CASSEAGKNYGYTF. In DNA form, the CDR3 reads TGTGCCAGCAGTGAAGCAGGGAAAAACTATGGCTACACCTTC.

The J gene is TRBJ2-5, the V gene TRBV19, with TRBD2 matching over 14 bases. The trim removed 4 bases at V and 5 bases at J, leaving 6 bases unmatched. The CDR3 sequence is 16 residues long. Germline-derived CDR1 and CDR2 are LNHDA and SQIVND (reference sequence). DNA of the CDR3: TGTGCCAGTAGTACGGGACTAGCGGGAGCATCCGAGACCCAGTACTTC. Encoded protein: CASSTGLAGASETQYF.

This clone has only one observation. This rearrangement joins TRBV5-1 to TRBJ2-3; TRBD2 matches 10 bases. Germline loops: CDR1 SGHRS, CDR2 YFSETQ. This CDR3 comprises 14 residues. Trimming took 4 bases from V and 6 from J; bases not matched to a gene: 5. CDR3 region: CASSQGTSVDTQYF. CDR3 sequence (DNA): TGCGCCAGCAGCCAGGGGACTAGCGTCGATACGCAGTATTTT. The complete variable domain, with remaining parts taken from reference TRBV5-1 and TRBJ2-3, reads KAGVTQTPRYLIKTRGQQVTLSCSPISGHRSVSWYQQTPGQGLQFLFEYFSETQRNKGNFPGRFSGRQFSNSRSEMNVSTLELGDSALYLCASSQGTSVDTQYFGPGTRLTVL.

In DNA, the CDR3 is TGCGCCAGCAGCTTGTTCAGTTCGAATGAAAAACTGTTTTTT. Amino acid sequence: CASSLFSSNEKLFF. The rearrangement uses TRBV5-1 and TRBJ1-4; D uncertain. V was pared by 1 base and J by 5 bases, with 9 bases between. Germline assignment: CDR1 SGHRS and CDR2 YFSETQ. The CDR3 has 14 amino acids.

The J gene is TRBJ1-3, the V gene TRBV6-1, with D hard to call. Germline V CDR1 and CDR2: MNHNS, SASEGT. V was cut by 7 bases and J by 0 bases, with 13 bases left in between. This CDR3 has 15 residues. The CDR3 protein is CASNHLLSSGNTIYF. The CDR3 bases are TGTGCCAGCAACCACCTTCTAAGCTCTGGAAACACCATATATTTT.